This TCR beta chain was observed in a study of blood T cell repertoires in COVID-19. Study overall: T cells, B-cell-depleted T cells, or PBMCs supplied cDNA or gDNA.

Repertoires were generated with immunoSEQ multiplex PCR, while TCRdb's copy carries only in-frame clones and drops some. This table holds tens of thousands of clones, approximately 86% found once. From germline, CDR1 is MNHEY and CDR2 SVGAGI. The length of the CDR3 is 15 residues. J lost 3 bases, V lost 8 bases, and 9 bases had no gene match. Input material: peripheral blood. This TCR was recovered from a man aged 80 or over with COVID-19, enrolled during active disease. The chain uses TRBV6-5 and TRBJ2-3; 9 bases map to TRBD1. CDR3 in DNA: TGTGCCAGCGGCCCAGGACAGGGGATAACAGATACGCAGTATTTT. Translating gives CASGPGQGITDTQYF.